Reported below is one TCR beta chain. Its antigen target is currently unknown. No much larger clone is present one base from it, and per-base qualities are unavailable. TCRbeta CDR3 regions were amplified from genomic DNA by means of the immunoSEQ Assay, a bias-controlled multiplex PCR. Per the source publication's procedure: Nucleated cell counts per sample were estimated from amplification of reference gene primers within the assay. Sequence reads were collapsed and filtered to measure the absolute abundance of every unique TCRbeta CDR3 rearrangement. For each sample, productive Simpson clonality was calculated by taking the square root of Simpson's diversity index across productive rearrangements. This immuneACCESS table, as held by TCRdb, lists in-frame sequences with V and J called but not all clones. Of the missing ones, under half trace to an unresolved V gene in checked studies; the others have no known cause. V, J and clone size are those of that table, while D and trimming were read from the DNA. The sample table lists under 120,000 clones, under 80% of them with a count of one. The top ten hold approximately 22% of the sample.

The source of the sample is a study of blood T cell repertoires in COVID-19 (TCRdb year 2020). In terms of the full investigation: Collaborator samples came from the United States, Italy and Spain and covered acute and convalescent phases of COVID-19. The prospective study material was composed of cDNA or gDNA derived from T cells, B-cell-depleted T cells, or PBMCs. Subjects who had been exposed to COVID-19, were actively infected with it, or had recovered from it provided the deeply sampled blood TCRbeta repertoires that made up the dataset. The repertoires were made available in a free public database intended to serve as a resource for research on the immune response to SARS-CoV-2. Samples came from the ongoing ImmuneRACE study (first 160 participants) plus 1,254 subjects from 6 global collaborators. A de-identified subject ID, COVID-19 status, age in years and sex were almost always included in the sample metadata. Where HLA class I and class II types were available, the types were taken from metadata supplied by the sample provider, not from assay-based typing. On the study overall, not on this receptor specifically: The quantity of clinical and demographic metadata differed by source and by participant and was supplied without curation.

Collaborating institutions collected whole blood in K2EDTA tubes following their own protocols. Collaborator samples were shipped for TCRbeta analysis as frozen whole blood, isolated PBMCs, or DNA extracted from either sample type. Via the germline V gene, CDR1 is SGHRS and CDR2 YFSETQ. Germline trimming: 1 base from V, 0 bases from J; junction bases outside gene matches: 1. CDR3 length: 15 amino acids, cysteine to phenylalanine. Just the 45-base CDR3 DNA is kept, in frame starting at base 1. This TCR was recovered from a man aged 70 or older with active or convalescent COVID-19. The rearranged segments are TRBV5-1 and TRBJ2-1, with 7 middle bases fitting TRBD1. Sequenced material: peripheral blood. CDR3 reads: CASSLQGVSYNEQFF. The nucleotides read TGCGCCAGCAGCTTGCAGGGGGTCTCCTACAATGAGCAGTTCTTC.